What follows are 18 T cell receptor beta chains derived from one specimen sequenced in a study of technical replicates of blood from a handful of donors. The assay was immunoSEQ multiplex PCR, and TCRdb's table has in-frame clones only and misses some. Among fewer than 85,000 clones listed, around 94% were seen once. What was sequenced was T cells isolated from PBMCs. These receptor sequences come from a human donor in good health.

The gene calls are TRBV19 and TRBJ2-4, with a possible D match to TRBD2 (7 bases). The CDR3 loop spans 16 amino acids. The ends were cut back, 4 bases at V and 3 bases at J, with 16 bases in the middle. The germline V gene has CDR1 LNHDA and CDR2 SQIVND (reference sequence). The CDR3, as DNA: TGTGCCAGTAGTACTACCGGGGGGCGAGGCAAAAACATTCAGTACTTC. It is translated as CASSTTGGRGKNIQYF. Using reference TRBV19 and TRBJ2-4 for the parts outside the CDR3, the full variable domain is DGGITQSPKYLFRKEGQNVTLSCEQNLNHDAMYWYRQDPGQGLRLIYYSQIVNDFQKGDIAEGYSVSREKKESFPLTVTSAQKNPTAFYLCASSTTGGRGKNIQYFGAGTRLSVL.

The chain employs TRBV19 and TRBJ1-2; 7 bases are a match to TRBD1. V trimming: 3 bases; J trimming: 0 bases; junction bases outside the gene matches: 7. This CDR3 has 16 amino acids. Germline V gene lookup returns CDR1 LNHDA and CDR2 SQIVND (reference sequence). CDR3 sequence (DNA): TGTGCCAGTAGTATCCCTCGGGACAGAGCTAACTATGGCTACACCTTC. Protein sequence: CASSIPRDRANYGYTF.

The chain carries TRBV28 and TRBJ1-5; the D is unclear. The CDR3 is made up of 13 amino acids. Germline V gene data show CDR1 as MDHEN and CDR2 as SYDVKM. V lost 11 bases, J lost 4 bases, and 15 bases lay in between. The DNA of the CDR3 is TGTGCCGCCCGACTTGGGTCAAATCAGCCCCAGCATTTT. This encodes CAARLGSNQPQHF. Together with reference TRBV28 and TRBJ1-5, the CDR3 gives the full variable domain: DVKVTQSSRYLVKRTGEKVFLECVQDMDHENMFWYRQDPGLGLRLIYFSYDVKMKEKGDIPEGYSVSREKKERFSLILESASTNQTSMYLCAARLGSNQPQHFGDGTRLSIL.

The chain carries TRBV27 and TRBJ2-7; D is unclear. Germline V lookup: CDR1 MNHEY, CDR2 SMNVEV (reference sequence). This CDR3 is 13 amino acids long. V lost 2 bases to trimming and J lost 4 bases, with 9 bases between them. The CDR3 sequence: CASSLRPEYEQYF. The CDR3, as DNA: TGTGCCAGCAGTTTACGTCCGGAGTACGAGCAGTACTTC.

DNA for the CDR3: TGTGCCTGGAGTGTAGTGGGCGGCTACACCTTC. Its translation: CAWSVVGGYTF. The genes are TRBV30 and TRBJ1-2; D is unclear. This CDR3 is built from 11 residues. CDR1 and CDR2 (germline): GTSNPN, SVGIG (reference sequence). V dropped 0 bases and J dropped 8 bases, with 7 bases sitting between them.

The chain recombines TRBV4-1 with TRBJ2-7; 10 bases agree with TRBD1. The CDR3 spans 16 residues. Germline CDR1 and CDR2: MGHRA and YSYEKL. The J segment lost 3 bases and the V segment lost 4 bases, leaving 9 bases of the junction unmatched. The DNA of the CDR3 is TGCGCCAGCAGCCCAATCGGGACAGGGGAAAACTACGAGCAGTACTTC. Translated: CASSPIGTGENYEQYF.

This chain uses TRBV28 with TRBJ2-5; perhaps TRBD1 as D (6 bases). Per germline, CDR1 MDHEN and CDR2 SYDVKM. The CDR3 is 16 residues long. Trimming shortened V by 2 bases and J by 7 bases, and 20 bases separated the two germline ends. For the CDR3, the DNA is TGTGCCAGCAGTTTACCTCGGGCAGAGAGGGGGTGGACCCAGTACTTC. It is translated as CASSLPRAERGWTQYF.

This chain connects TRBV9 to TRBJ2-1, with 14 bases fitting TRBD2. The germline CDR1 and CDR2 sequences are SGDLS and YYNGEE. After removal of 4 bases from V and 10 bases from J, the junction contained 7 bases not matched to a gene. The CDR3 spans 15 residues. The CDR3 sequence is CASSPTSGGAWEQFF. The CDR3 DNA follows: TGTGCCAGCAGCCCGACTAGCGGGGGGGCCTGGGAGCAGTTCTTC.

The chain couples TRBV15 to TRBJ1-4; 8 nucleotides match TRBD1. Germline loops: CDR1 LNHNV, CDR2 YYDKDF (reference sequence). This CDR3 spans 15 amino acids. The V segment lost 0 bases and the J segment 5 bases; nucleotides outside the gene matches: 2. The CDR3 protein is CATSREQGENEKLFF. DNA of the CDR3: TGTGCCACCAGCAGAGAACAGGGGGAGAATGAAAAACTGTTTTTT.

The rearrangement links TRBV10-2 to TRBJ2-3; TRBD2 aligns across 8 bases. CDR1 is WSHSY, CDR2 SAAADI, per germline. This CDR3 is built from 15 residues. With 9 bases clipped from V and 0 bases from J, the junction kept 8 bases outside the gene matches. The CDR3 sequence: CASQRLATSTDTQYF. CDR3 nucleotide sequence: TGCGCCAGTCAAAGACTAGCGACTAGCACAGATACGCAGTATTTT.

The chain couples TRBV7-9 to TRBJ1-2; a weak D match, TRBD1 (5 bases). The CDR3 is 15 amino acids. The germline CDR1 and CDR2 sequences are SEHNR and FQNEAQ (reference sequence). V shed 1 base and J shed 5 bases, with 14 bases lying between them. CDR3 sequence reads: CASSLGPPGGYGYTF. The CDR3 DNA follows: TGTGCCAGCAGCTTAGGGCCCCCCGGGGGGTATGGCTACACCTTC.

This sequence joins TRBV2 and TRBJ1-5; no reliable D call. V dropped 2 bases and J dropped 9 bases, with 11 bases sitting between them. CDR1 and CDR2 from the germline V gene are SNHLY and FYNNEI. This CDR3 has 13 residues. The CDR3 DNA reads as TGTGCCAGCAGTGAAAGTGGCCCCCCGCCCCAGCATTTT. Translation gives CASSESGPPPQHF.

This chain uses TRBV13 with TRBJ2-7; D is possibly TRBD2 (5 bases). The CDR3 loop spans 16 amino acids. The V gene's germline CDR1 is PRHDT and CDR2 FYEKMQ (reference sequence). Trimming took off 3 bases at V and 0 bases at J, with 15 bases between the two ends. CDR3: CASSLGISASSYEQYF. The DNA for the CDR3 is TGTGCCAGCAGCTTGGGTATTAGCGCGAGCTCCTACGAGCAGTACTTC.

The V call is TRBV4-1, the J call TRBJ2-7, with 8 bases lining up with TRBD1. The CDR3 has 19 residues. The V and J ends lost 3 bases and 4 bases, in that order; junction bases with no gene match: 20. Per the germline V gene, CDR1 is MGHRA and CDR2 is YSYEKL. The CDR3 bases are TGCGCCAGCAGCCATTATCTTCCCACAGGGGGTTCAAACCCATACGAGCAGTACTTC. Protein product: CASSHYLPTGGSNPYEQYF.

The rearrangement joins TRBV4-2 to TRBJ2-7; maybe TRBD2 (6 bases). The CDR3 has 16 amino acids. V was pared by 0 bases and J by 6 bases, with 18 bases between. Germline V gene sequence: CDR1 LGHNA, CDR2 YNFKEQ. The CDR3 DNA sequence: TGTGCCAGCAGCCAAGATGAAGGCGGGGAAACCCTCGAGCAGTACTTC. Translating gives CASSQDEGGETLEQYF.

The rearrangement uses TRBV7-2 and TRBJ2-2; 8 nucleotides align to TRBD1. Unmatched junction bases numbered 5, after V lost 1 base and J lost 7 bases. Per germline, CDR1 SGHTA and CDR2 FQGNSA. The CDR3 consists of 15 residues. The CDR3 loop reads CASSLGQGAGGELFF. For the CDR3, the DNA is TGTGCCAGCAGCTTAGGGCAGGGGGCCGGCGGGGAGCTGTTTTTT.

The chain recombines TRBV2 with TRBJ1-2; TRBD1 matches 10 bases. This CDR3 comprises 13 residues. Looked up from germline, CDR1 is SNHLY and CDR2 is FYNNEI. With V trimmed by 3 bases and J by 6 bases, 1 base remained unmatched. In DNA, the CDR3 is TGTGCCAGCAGTGAGGGGACAGGGGATGGCTACACCTTC. This sequence encodes CASSEGTGDGYTF. Complete variable domain (other parts from reference TRBV2 and TRBJ1-2): EPEVTQTPSHQVTQMGQEVILRCVPISNHLYFYWYRQILGQKVEFLVSFYNNEISEKSEIFDDQFSVERPDGSNFTLKIRSTKLEDSAMYFCASSEGTGDGYTFGSGTRLTVV.

This clone was counted a single time. The CDR3, as DNA: TGTGCCAGCAGCTCCTCAGGGGATAGCTACGAGCAGTACTTC. Translation: CASSSSGDSYEQYF. V and J are TRBV7-9 and TRBJ2-7, with D possibly matching TRBD1 (6 bases). Germline lookup yields CDR1 SEHNR and CDR2 FQNEAQ (reference sequence). The CDR3 consists of 14 residues. Trimming cost V 4 bases and J 3 bases, with 13 bases left between them.